This TCR beta chain was sequenced during a study of CD8+CD57+ T cells in acquired aplastic anemia. Study details: On average, sorted CD4+ and CD8+ cells gave 3.2 ug of DNA. Healthy donors gave 10 million or so reads on average for CD4+ cells.

According to the study, genomic DNA was the template for TCR beta VDJ and CDR3 profiling. TCRdb re-derived calls from the reads in MiXCR, one entry per CDR3 protein. This sample carries 150,000 to 200,000 distinct CDR3 sequences, 35% to 55% of them seen once, and the ten largest clones take 1.1%. The CDR3 sequence is 16 residues long. Germline V gene lookup returns CDR1 DFQATT and CDR2 SNEGSKA (reference sequence). Note on this clonotype: A much larger clone lies a single base off, so this may be a read error.

The sample taken for sequencing was sorted CD4+, CD8+, or CD8+CD57+ T cells (not recorded which) from PBMCs. The rearrangement uses TRBV20-1 and TRBJ2-1; possible D gene TRBD1, 6 bases. This clonotype originated in a human donor in good health. CDR3 region: CSALLQGLSSYNEQLF. The CDR3 DNA reads as TGCAGTGCTCTACTCCAGGGGCTCTCGTCTTACAATGAGCAGCTCTTC.